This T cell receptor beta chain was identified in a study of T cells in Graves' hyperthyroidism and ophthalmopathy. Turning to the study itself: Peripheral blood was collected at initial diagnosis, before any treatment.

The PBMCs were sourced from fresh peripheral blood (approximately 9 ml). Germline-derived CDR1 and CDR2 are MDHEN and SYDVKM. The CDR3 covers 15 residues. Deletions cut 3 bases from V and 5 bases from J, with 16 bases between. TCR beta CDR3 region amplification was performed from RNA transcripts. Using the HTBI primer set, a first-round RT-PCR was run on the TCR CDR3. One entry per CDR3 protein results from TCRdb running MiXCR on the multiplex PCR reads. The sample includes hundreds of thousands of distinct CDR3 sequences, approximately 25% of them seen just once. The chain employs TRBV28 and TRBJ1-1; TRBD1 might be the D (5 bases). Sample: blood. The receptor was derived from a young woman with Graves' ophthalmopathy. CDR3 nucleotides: TGTGCCAGCAGTTTTCTCCCTCACGAGGGGACTGAAGCTTTCTTT. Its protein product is CASSFLPHEGTEAFF.